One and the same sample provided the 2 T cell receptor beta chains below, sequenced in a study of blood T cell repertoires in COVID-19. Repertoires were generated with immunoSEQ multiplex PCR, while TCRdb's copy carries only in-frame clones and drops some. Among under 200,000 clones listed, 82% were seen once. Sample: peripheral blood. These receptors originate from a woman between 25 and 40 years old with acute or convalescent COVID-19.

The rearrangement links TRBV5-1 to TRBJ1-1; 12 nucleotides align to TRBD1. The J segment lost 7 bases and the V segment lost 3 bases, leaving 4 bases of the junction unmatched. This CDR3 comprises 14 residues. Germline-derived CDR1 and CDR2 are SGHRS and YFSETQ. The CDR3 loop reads CASSWGQGASEAFF. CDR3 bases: TGCGCCAGCAGCTGGGGACAGGGGGCCAGTGAAGCTTTCTTT. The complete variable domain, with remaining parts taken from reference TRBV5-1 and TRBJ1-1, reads KAGVTQTPRYLIKTRGQQVTLSCSPISGHRSVSWYQQTPGQGLQFLFEYFSETQRNKGNFPGRFSGRQFSNSRSEMNVSTLELGDSALYLCASSWGQGASEAFFGQGTRLTVV.

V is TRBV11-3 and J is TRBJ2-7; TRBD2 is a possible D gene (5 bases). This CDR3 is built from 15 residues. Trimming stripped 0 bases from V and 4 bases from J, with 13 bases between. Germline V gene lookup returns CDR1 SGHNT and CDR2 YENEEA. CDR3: CASSLDRAGLYEQYF. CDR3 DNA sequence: TGTGCCAGCAGCTTAGATCGGGCTGGACTTTACGAGCAGTACTTC.